The 24 T cell receptor beta chains below come from one sample, sequenced in a study of blood T cell repertoires in COVID-19. Here immunoSEQ multiplex PCR was the method, and the copy in TCRdb shows in-frame clones only, minus some. The sample includes roughly 60,000 clones, under 85% of them seen just once. The sample comprised peripheral blood. The receptors originated from an elderly woman with acute or convalescent COVID-19.

V usage is TRBV10-3 and J usage is TRBJ2-2; 7 positions match TRBD1. In germline, CDR1 is ENHRY, CDR2 SYGVKD. The CDR3 covers 17 residues. V gave up 2 bases and J gave up 3 bases; unmatched junction bases: 9. The CDR3 region is CAISEQGVRQYTGELFF. The CDR3 coding sequence is TGTGCCATCAGTGAGCAGGGGGTCCGACAATACACCGGGGAGCTGTTTTTT.

The J gene is TRBJ1-2, the V gene TRBV6-5; a possible D gene is TRBD1 (5 bases). CDR1 and CDR2 from the germline V gene are MNHEY and SVGAGI. The CDR3 consists of 12 residues. V was trimmed by 11 bases and J by 4 bases, leaving 14 bases between them. In DNA, the CDR3 is TGTGCCGTGGGTTGGGGGGGCTATGGCTACACCTTC. Amino acids: CAVGWGGYGYTF.

The chain couples TRBV29-1 to TRBJ2-3; 7 nucleotides line up with TRBD1. The CDR3 runs to 15 residues. In germline, CDR1 is SQVTM, CDR2 ANQGSEA. Losses at the gene ends were 2 bases for V and 1 base for J; bases not matched to a gene: 6. This chain's CDR3 is CSVESYDRGTDTQYF. The DNA of the CDR3 is TGCAGCGTTGAATCTTACGACAGGGGCACAGATACGCAGTATTTT.

The V gene is TRBV28, the J gene TRBJ1-5; a weak D match, TRBD1 (5 bases). This CDR3 is 15 amino acids long. The V gene's germline CDR1 is MDHEN and CDR2 SYDVKM. V was trimmed by 6 bases and J by 8 bases, leaving 20 bases between them. CDR3 protein: CASSPNQGRGKPQHF. CDR3 DNA sequence: TGTGCCAGCAGCCCGAACCAGGGAAGGGGCAAGCCCCAGCATTTT. Complete variable domain (other parts from reference TRBV28 and TRBJ1-5): DVKVTQSSRYLVKRTGEKVFLECVQDMDHENMFWYRQDPGLGLRLIYFSYDVKMKEKGDIPEGYSVSREKKERFSLILESASTNQTSMYLCASSPNQGRGKPQHFGDGTRLSIL.

The chain links TRBV28 to TRBJ2-4; D gene uncertain. The CDR3 has 12 residues. Trimming pared 8 bases from V and 9 bases from J, leaving 14 bases between. The germline V gene encodes CDR1 MDHEN and CDR2 SYDVKM. The CDR3 DNA reads as TGTGCCAGCTGTCCATCCCGCAGCATTCAGTACTTC. This translates into CASCPSRSIQYF.

In its sample, this clone was seen a few times. The chain uses TRBV6-2 or TRBV6-3 and TRBJ2-1; D ambiguous. The V gene lost 2 bases and the J gene lost 2 bases, with 10 bases spanning the gap. Germline loops: CDR1 MNHEY, CDR2 SVGEGT. This CDR3 spans 15 amino acids. The CDR3 loop reads CASSYTGKPYNEQFF. The DNA for the CDR3 is TGTGCCAGCAGTTACACGGGTAAGCCCTACAATGAGCAGTTCTTC.

The chain has TRBV2 and TRBJ1-5; a possible D gene is TRBD1 (5 bases). Germline lookup yields CDR1 SNHLY and CDR2 FYNNEI. Trimming took off 3 bases at V and 9 bases at J, with 15 bases between the two ends. The CDR3 runs 14 residues. The DNA for the CDR3 is TGTGCCAGCAGTGATGGGCCAGGGTCAGGGCCCCAGCATTTT. As protein: CASSDGPGSGPQHF.

The chain links TRBV19 to TRBJ1-5, with 9 bases fitting TRBD1. V gave up 5 bases and J gave up 4 bases; unmatched junction bases: 6. Germline V gives CDR1 LNHDA, CDR2 SQIVND (reference sequence). The CDR3 is 15 amino acids. The DNA for the CDR3 is TGTGCCAGTAGTGCGCCGGGACAGGGTAATCAGCCCCAGCATTTT. Protein sequence: CASSAPGQGNQPQHF.

The chain couples TRBV9 to TRBJ2-3; 16 bases fit TRBD2. Germline V gene data show CDR1 as SGDLS and CDR2 as YYNGEE. Trimming removed 3 bases from V and 3 bases from J; junction bases left unmatched: 10. This CDR3 spans 19 amino acids. In nucleotides, the CDR3 is TGTGCCAGCAGCGCCTCACCGGGACTAGCGGGGGGGCCGACAGATACGCAGTATTTT. It specifies CASSASPGLAGGPTDTQYF.

The rearrangement joins TRBV15 to TRBJ1-3; D uncertain. The CDR3 runs 14 residues. The V and J ends lost 4 bases and 0 bases respectively, with 7 bases between them. Per germline, CDR1 LNHNV and CDR2 YYDKDF (reference sequence). In DNA, the CDR3 is TGTGCCACCAGCACCCCGGGCTCTGGAAACACCATATATTTT. It yields the protein CATSTPGSGNTIYF.

The genes are TRBV9 and TRBJ2-1; 11 nucleotides align to TRBD2. The CDR3 is 16 residues long. Germline assignment: CDR1 SGDLS and CDR2 YYNGEE. The J segment lost 8 bases and the V segment lost 4 bases, leaving 11 bases of the junction unmatched. The chain's CDR3 is CASSPQLAGAPDEQFF. Here the CDR3 DNA reads TGTGCCAGCAGCCCCCAACTAGCGGGAGCCCCGGATGAGCAGTTCTTC. The whole variable domain, filled in from reference TRBV9 and TRBJ2-1, reads DSGVTQTPKHLITATGQRVTLRCSPRSGDLSVYWYQQSLDQGLQFLIQYYNGEERAKGNILERFSAQQFPDLHSELNLSSLELGDSALYFCASSPQLAGAPDEQFFGPGTRLTVL.

The CDR3 loop reads CASSLGTGTGELFF. The CDR3 DNA is TGTGCCAGCAGCTTGGGCACAGGGACCGGGGAGCTGTTTTTT. V usage is TRBV5-5 and J usage is TRBJ2-2, with a weak D call TRBD1 (6 bases). The germline V and J ends were trimmed by 0 bases and 5 bases, with 8 bases remaining between them. The germline CDR1 and CDR2 sequences are SGHKS and YYEKEE (reference sequence). The CDR3 extends over 14 amino acids.

The rearrangement joins TRBV25-1 to TRBJ1-6; no definite D call. The CDR3 is 16 amino acids. V lost 7 bases to trimming and J lost 0 bases, with 13 bases between them. Germline assignment: CDR1 MGHDK and CDR2 SYGVNS. This chain's CDR3 is CASMAGVDSYNSPLHF. Written as DNA, the CDR3 is TGTGCCAGCATGGCGGGCGTAGACTCCTATAATTCACCCCTCCACTTT.

V gene TRBV20-1 combines with J gene TRBJ2-5, with 7 positions matching TRBD2. CDR3 length equals 17 residues. Germline V lookup: CDR1 DFQATT, CDR2 SNEGSKA (reference sequence). The V gene end was trimmed by 3 bases and the J gene end by 5 bases; junction bases not matched to a gene: 18. The CDR3: CSASFQLGGSGGETQYF. CDR3 nucleotides: TGCAGTGCTAGTTTTCAACTCGGGGGGTCGGGTGGGGAGACCCAGTACTTC.

The chain has TRBV12-3 or TRBV12-4 and TRBJ2-5; D is undetermined. Trimming stripped 1 base from V and 3 bases from J, with 6 bases between. This CDR3 has 13 residues. In DNA form, the CDR3 reads TGTGCCAGCAGTTTAGACAGAAAAGAGACCCAGTACTTC. Translated, it gives CASSLDRKETQYF.

The rearrangement uses TRBV21-1 and TRBJ2-6; the table's D call TRBD1 went unverified against the DNA. TRBV21-1 is a listed pseudogene. The CDR3 totals 18 residues. The CDR3 region is CASSKAGQTVSGANVLTF. In DNA, the CDR3 is TGTGCCAGCAGCAAAGCCGGGCAGACAGTCTCTGGGGCCAACGTCCTGACTTTC.

The chain uses TRBV14 and TRBJ2-4; 9 bases map to TRBD2. This CDR3 is 15 amino acids long. Per the germline V gene, CDR1 is SGHDN and CDR2 is FVKESK. The ends lost 1 base at V and 9 bases at J; junction bases unmatched: 7. CDR3 residues: CASSQGASGNSIQYF. The CDR3 DNA reads TGTGCCAGCAGCCAAGGGGCTAGCGGGAACAGCATTCAGTACTTC.

The rearrangement joins TRBV5-1 to TRBJ2-7; 12 positions agree with TRBD1. The V and J ends lost 2 bases and 6 bases, in that order; junction bases with no gene match: 3. The CDR3 length is 14 residues. CDR1 is SGHRS and CDR2 is YFSETQ in the germline V gene. This CDR3 is CASSFGTGGGEQYF. The CDR3, as DNA: TGCGCCAGCAGCTTCGGGACAGGGGGCGGCGAGCAGTACTTC.

The V call is TRBV5-1, the J call TRBJ2-5; 7 positions agree with TRBD1. CDR3 size: 15 residues. Germline lookup yields CDR1 SGHRS and CDR2 YFSETQ. The J segment lost 4 bases and the V segment lost 0 bases, leaving 6 bases of the junction unmatched. CDR3 residues: CASSLATGLGETQYF. The CDR3 coding sequence is TGCGCCAGCAGCTTGGCGACAGGGCTTGGAGAGACCCAGTACTTC.

The chain has TRBV2 and TRBJ1-4; D remains unclear. The V end was cut by 3 bases, the J end by 8 bases, with 13 bases between. Germline lookup yields CDR1 SNHLY and CDR2 FYNNEI. CDR3 length: 14 amino acids. The CDR3, as DNA: TGTGCCAGCAGTGATTCCCTGGCTCAGGAAAAACTGTTTTTT. It encodes CASSDSLAQEKLFF.

The rearrangement links TRBV5-1 to TRBJ2-1; TRBD1 might be the D (6 bases). CDR1 and CDR2 (germline): SGHRS, YFSETQ. The CDR3 spans 12 residues. Trimming took off 4 bases at V and 7 bases at J, with 9 bases between the two ends. Written as DNA, the CDR3 is TGCGCCAGCAGCCAGGGGAAGAATGAGCAGTTCTTC. Protein sequence: CASSQGKNEQFF. The complete variable domain, with remaining parts taken from reference TRBV5-1 and TRBJ2-1, reads KAGVTQTPRYLIKTRGQQVTLSCSPISGHRSVSWYQQTPGQGLQFLFEYFSETQRNKGNFPGRFSGRQFSNSRSEMNVSTLELGDSALYLCASSQGKNEQFFGPGTRLTVL.

The V gene is TRBV6-1, the J gene TRBJ1-5, with 7 bases fitting TRBD1. V was clipped by 3 bases and J by 5 bases; unmatched bases: 4. The CDR3 runs to 14 residues. CDR1 and CDR2 from the germline V gene are MNHNS and SASEGT. The CDR3 DNA follows: TGTGCCAGCAGTGACGGGGACAGACATCAGCCCCAGCATTTT. Translated, it gives CASSDGDRHQPQHF.

The chain combines TRBV25-1 with TRBJ1-2; 8 bases agree with TRBD1. The V segment lost 4 bases and the J segment 5 bases; nucleotides outside the gene matches: 15. The V gene's germline CDR1 is MGHDK and CDR2 SYGVNS. CDR3 length equals 17 residues. CDR3 sequence reads: CASSVSSPGTGLYGYTF. DNA for the CDR3: TGTGCCAGCAGTGTCTCTTCTCCCGGGACAGGACTATATGGCTACACCTTC.

This clone has more than one count but fewer than ten. The gene calls are TRBV4-1 and TRBJ2-5, with D unresolved. Germline-derived CDR1 and CDR2 are MGHRA and YSYEKL. The CDR3 runs to 13 residues. V was pared by 4 bases and J by 3 bases, with 9 bases between. The CDR3 DNA reads as TGCGCCAGCAGCCTCGGTAGCAAAGAGACCCAGTACTTC. Translation: CASSLGSKETQYF.